This T cell receptor (beta chain) was sequenced for a study of cytomegalovirus exposure and HLA in healthy donors (dated by TCRdb to 2017 to 2019). Broadly, across the study: An earlier analysis of some 620 of the donors reported under 300 Gb of sequence data and about 120 million unique TCR beta sequences obtained from roughly 180 million T cells. Approximately 300 gigabases of sequencing data and approximately 80 million unique TCR sequences were included in an early release covering roughly 600 HLA-typed donors. Among the roughly 400 genotyped donors, approximately 82% belonged to the genetic ancestry cluster associated with self-reported Caucasian donors. The aim of the study was to test whether cataloging public T cell receptors could identify signatures of past pathogen exposure. The T cell repertoires of about 700 subjects were profiled by immunosequencing and related to cytomegalovirus serostatus. In addition to the first cohort of roughly 670 subjects, a separate validation cohort of around 110 different subjects was used. To predict cytomegalovirus infection status, the study brought together high-throughput TCR immunosequencing, statistical association of individual TCRs with disease status, and machine learning. In a later analysis, previously published TCR beta repertoires from hundreds of donors were re-analyzed and high-resolution HLA genotyping was added so that TCR occurrence patterns could be studied. The later analysis used no new phenotypic data to find candidate immune exposures, relying instead on TCR beta sequences and their occurrence across donors. In an earlier analysis of about 590 of the donors, high-throughput TCR beta sequencing was used to judge whether each TCR beta V gene segment behaved as functional or pseudogenic. Alongside the repertoire data, information on donor age, sex, ethnicity and CMV serostatus was compiled. A later genetic analysis took genome-wide SNP genotypes for 398 of the 666 donors and used that subset as a discovery cohort. All discovery cohort repertoires had been generated on a single sequencing platform. Both class I and class II loci were covered by HLA typing, at four-digit resolution. The number of typed donors differed by locus: about 620-640 for A, B, C, DRB1 and DQB1; approximately 530 for DQA1; around 580 for DPA1; and about 470 for DPB1. Because of strong linkage in the cohort, a handful of DR-DQ haplotypes were treated as single units for association and clustering. Among roughly 400 genotyped donors of the cohort, an average of roughly 230,000 unique TCR beta nucleotide sequences was sequenced per donor, of which about 18% were non-productive. General study outcomes and caveats: Broadly in line with IMGT annotations, most TCR beta V segments showed up in productive rearrangements about 87% or about 30% of the time in an earlier analysis of 450 to 750 of the donors. The authors suggested that the approach could potentially be extended to other disease states and immunological phenotypes. For the cohort, immune exposure information was limited to CMV serostatus. The study listed 150 to 200 TCR beta chains as associated with cytomegalovirus. A later analysis associated about 18,000 TCR beta sequences with specific HLA alleles at a false discovery rate of 0.05. When HLA alleles, especially DR and DQ, strongly co-occurred, TCR associations were difficult to assign to individual alleles. Because the 87-base-pair reads could not distinguish some IMGT-functional V segments, including TRBV6-2 and TRBV6-3, those segments were excluded. A later analysis found that TCR association rates varied across HLA loci, with DRB1 alleles showing the most associated TCRs and HLA-C alleles the fewest. A further reported finding was that TCR beta sequences accurately predicted the HLA-A and HLA-B alleles for most subjects in the first cohort. Most CMV-associated TCR beta chains appeared to be HLA-restricted in a later analysis, and the HLA associations seemed to be driven largely by CMV exposure. An association between a missense DCLRE1C variant and V-gene and J-gene trimming of TCR beta chains was found in a later genetic analysis and replicated in an independent cohort. In this cohort, only TCR beta chains were sequenced, and detectable features were limited by the absence of alpha or paired-chain data. Because HLA typing was unavailable for some donors at each locus, only the typed subset was used in association tests. A group of highly shared sequence variants was considered likely to be a technical artifact of the sequencing pipeline. In both the original and validation cohorts, the classifier was reported to diagnose cytomegalovirus status with high specificity and sensitivity. In a later analysis, HLA-associated TCR beta chains were found to be more clonally expanded and to have lower generation probabilities than equally common non-associated chains. A later genetic analysis reported fewer N-insertions in productive TCRs among donors in an Asian-associated ancestry cluster than the roughly 690-donor mean. Three of the identified cytomegalovirus-associated TCR beta chains were confirmed in vitro to be specific for cytomegalovirus antigens. Because counts were too low, roughly 17 rarely observed V segments, including chromosome 9 orphons, were left out of the earlier analysis of a few hundred of the donors. Presence/absence analyses assumed roughly uniform sequencing depth across donors, an assumption that may not hold. Linkage disequilibrium might explain the correlated functional status among segregating V segments, but an unknown experimental factor could not be ruled out. Most TCR sequences were seen in very few donors, while some public TCRs were found in many individuals. A later analysis reported that several top co-occurrence clusters appeared linked to parvovirus B19, influenza, CMV and Epstein-Barr virus.

Unmatched junction bases come to 11, with V trimmed by 7 bases and J by 4 bases. From cysteine to phenylalanine, the CDR3 is 16 amino acids long. The entry retains the CDR3 DNA only, 48 bases that are in frame from base 1. CDR1 and CDR2, looked up from the germline V gene (reference sequence), are MNHEY and SMNVEV. In total, 666 healthy bone marrow donors made up the cohort. At the time of sampling, all cohort members were nominally healthy, though unrecorded immune exposures were likely present. The donor tested CMV seropositive and was one of the 289 seropositive cohort members. A peripheral blood sample was collected from each donor, and TCR beta sequencing was performed on peripheral blood mononuclear cells. The Qiagen DNeasy Blood Extraction Kit was used to extract genomic DNA from the blood cell samples. The library was made by the immunoSEQ multiplex PCR assay. The multiplex PCR relied on a mix of 60 forward primers for TCR Vbeta segments and 13 reverse primers for TCR Jbeta segments. The CDR3 region of rearranged TCR beta genes was amplified from genomic DNA with a multiplex PCR assay. Amplified TCR beta libraries were sequenced as 87-base-pair reads on the Illumina HiSeq System. The paper's processing steps were these. A later analysis tallied 75 million to 85 million unique TCR beta chains across the 700 or so repertoires, and some 10 million of those chains were shared by two or more donors. Raw reads were error-corrected and collapsed into unique sequences by a nearest-neighbor algorithm in which closely related sequences were merged to remove PCR and sequencing errors. V, D and J gene segments were assigned by aligning CDR3 sequences to IMGT reference sequences. Each retained sequence needed at least a six-nucleotide match to both a V gene segment and a J gene segment. Rearrangements were called productive when the CDR3 lacked stop codons and stayed in frame with V and J; all others were non-productive. CDR3 was defined by IMGT convention, running from the second conserved V-encoded cysteine to the conserved J-encoded phenylalanine. Sequences without an unambiguous match to a single V gene segment were excluded from the earlier analysis of about 600 of the donors. An earlier analysis of approximately 590 of the donors classified V segments as functional when productive rearrangements were above 56.7% and as segregating when the standard deviation between donors was above 5%. A statistical classification framework was developed to diagnose cytomegalovirus status using the catalog of TCR beta chain sequences. A later analysis assigned V and J genes by comparing TCR nucleotide sequences with IMGT/GENE-DB human TR gene sequences. The TCRdist pipeline was used in a later analysis to assign CDR3 sequences and most-parsimonious VDJ recombination scenarios. In a later analysis, every TCR beta chain was defined by the combination of its CDR3 amino acid sequence and its V-gene family, and reads without a unique V-gene family were dropped. As a way to deal with suspected cross-contamination and a sequencing artifact, a later analysis dropped 450 to 600 nucleotide sequences that were highly shared and had low generation probability. In a later analysis, a clonal expansion index for each public chain was calculated from normalized within-repertoire ranks of inferred template counts. In a later analysis, generation probabilities were computed using a VDJ recombination model fitted to out-of-frame rearrangements, and the results were checked against IGoR. In a later analysis, hypergeometric tests were used to score TCR-TCR, TCR-HLA and TCR-CMV co-occurrence, with a repertoire-size bias correction applied to TCR pairs. In a later analysis, false discovery rates were estimated by permuting HLA or CMV assignments 20 times. A later analysis grouped co-occurring TCRs with DBSCAN, adding TCRdist sequence similarity when clustering within HLA-allele-positive subsets. Repertoires with fewer than 30,000 or more than 120,000 public chains, plus five repertoires with anomalous nucleotide sharing, were excluded from co-occurrence clustering. Drawn from immuneACCESS, this table holds only the in-frame rearrangements with V and J called that TCRdb kept. Clones are partly lost; checked studies trace under half to an unresolved V gene and leave the rest unexplained. Clone size and V and J calls were adopted from that table, with D and trimming inferred from the DNA. This sample is represented by 170,000 or so clones; 70% to 80% of them were singletons. The ten largest clones take up about 1.4% of the sample.

This clone is categorized as medium-sized (0.01 to 0.1%). Its binding antigen is unknown. No base-level quality is on record; no much larger clone is a single base apart. Source material: PBMCs. The clonotype was recovered from a woman in her 30s in good health and CMV-seropositive. Here the chain combines TRBV27 and TRBJ1-4, with 8 central nucleotides matching TRBD1. The nucleotides read TGTGCCAGCATCAAGGACAGGGTGGCGGGTAATGAAAAACTGTTTTTT. This translates into CASIKDRVAGNEKLFF.